The 11 T cell receptor beta chains listed next were all sequenced from one sample in a study of cytomegalovirus exposure and HLA in healthy donors. The study ran its PCR with 60 Vbeta and 13 Jbeta primers. Assay used: immunoSEQ multiplex PCR; TCRdb lists only in-frame clones, some missing. The sample consists of 150,000 to 200,000 clones, just under 80% of them appearing once. The sample consisted of PBMCs. These receptors all come from a woman between 45 and 65 years old in good health and CMV-seropositive.

This chain joins TRBV5-1 and TRBJ1-4, with TRBD1 matching 7 bases. This CDR3 region has 15 residues. From germline, CDR1 is SGHRS and CDR2 YFSETQ. J lost 8 bases, V lost 2 bases, and 9 bases had no gene match. Written as DNA, the CDR3 is TGCGCCAGCAGCTTCTTACAGGGGAGAGAGGAAAAACTGTTTTTT. It yields the protein CASSFLQGREEKLFF.

The sample holds one count of this clone. This chain connects TRBV15 to TRBJ2-1; 12 nucleotides line up with TRBD2. Trimming removed 0 bases from V and 4 bases from J; junction bases left unmatched: 1. Per germline, CDR1 LNHNV and CDR2 YYDKDF (reference sequence). The CDR3 has 16 amino acids. CDR3 sequence: CATSRELAGGYNEQFF. CDR3 coding DNA: TGTGCCACCAGCAGAGAACTAGCGGGGGGATACAATGAGCAGTTCTTC.

The rearrangement joins TRBV6-1 to TRBJ2-1, with 12 bases lining up with TRBD1. CDR3 length: 14 amino acids. The germline V gene encodes CDR1 MNHNS and CDR2 SASEGT. V shed 10 bases and J 8 bases; nucleotides not matched to a gene: 9. The CDR3 is CATIRDRGQYEQFF. The CDR3 DNA sequence: TGTGCCACTATCCGGGACAGGGGGCAGTATGAGCAGTTCTTC.

CDR3 sequence (DNA): TGTGCCACCAGCAGAGCCTCAGATACGCAGTATTTT. Protein: CATSRASDTQYF. This rearrangement joins TRBV15 to TRBJ2-3, with D unclear. Germline CDR1 is LNHNV and CDR2 is YYDKDF (reference sequence). V gave up 1 base and J gave up 4 bases, with 3 bases separating them. This CDR3 is built from 12 residues.

This rearrangement joins TRBV5-4 to TRBJ2-7; TRBD2 agrees at 7 bases. The CDR3 has 14 residues. From germline, CDR1 is SGHNT and CDR2 YYREEE (reference sequence). The trim removed 4 bases at V and 2 bases at J, leaving 6 bases unmatched. The CDR3 nucleotides are TGTGCCAGCAGCCCTGGAGCGGGGCCCTACGAGCAGTACTTC. This gives the protein CASSPGAGPYEQYF.

V is TRBV4-2 and J is TRBJ1-6, with 8 bases aligning to TRBD1. Germline V CDR1 and CDR2: LGHNA, YNFKEQ. The V and J ends lost 4 bases and 9 bases, in that order; junction bases with no gene match: 2. The CDR3 is 13 residues long. The CDR3 sequence is CASSRTGISPLHF. CDR3 coding DNA: TGTGCCAGCAGCCGGACAGGGATTTCACCCCTCCACTTT.

V and J are TRBV10-3 and TRBJ2-2; 12 bases are a match to TRBD1. The CDR3 consists of 17 residues. In germline, CDR1 is ENHRY, CDR2 SYGVKD. The ends lost 0 bases at V and 6 bases at J; junction bases unmatched: 5. The CDR3 DNA is TGTGCCATCAGTGAGTCGGCGGGACAGGGGGCATCCGGGGAGCTGTTTTTT. Protein product: CAISESAGQGASGELFF.

The chain has TRBV7-9 and TRBJ2-3; D gene uncertain. Germline V gene data show CDR1 as SEHNR and CDR2 as FQNEAQ (reference sequence). V lost 2 bases and J lost 2, with 8 bases in between. The CDR3 sequence is 14 residues long. CDR3 region: CASSLFSSTDTQYF. The CDR3 DNA sequence: TGTGCCAGCAGCTTATTTTCCTCCACAGATACGCAGTATTTT.

The gene calls are TRBV7-9 and TRBJ2-7; 7 nucleotides align to TRBD1. The V gene end was trimmed by 2 bases and the J gene end by 1 base; junction bases not matched to a gene: 5. Germline assignment: CDR1 SEHNR and CDR2 FQNEAQ (reference sequence). The length of the CDR3 is 15 residues. Here the CDR3 reads CASSLSRTGSYEQYF. In nucleotides, the CDR3 is TGTGCCAGCAGCTTAAGTCGGACAGGATCCTACGAGCAGTACTTC.

The CDR3 sequence: CASRPINREETQYF. The CDR3 DNA sequence: TGTGCCAGCAGACCGATAAACAGGGAAGAGACCCAGTACTTC. V and J are TRBV6-5 and TRBJ2-5, with a possible D match to TRBD1 (6 bases). The V gene lost 6 bases and the J gene lost 3 bases, with 14 bases spanning the gap. Germline V lookup: CDR1 MNHEY, CDR2 SVGAGI. The CDR3 runs to 14 residues.

In this sample, this clone turned up once. The chain couples TRBV27 to TRBJ2-1, with D perhaps matching TRBD1 (5 bases). The CDR3 runs 14 residues. Germline-derived CDR1 and CDR2 are MNHEY and SMNVEV (reference sequence). The germline V and J ends were trimmed by 5 bases and 0 bases, with 8 bases remaining between them. CDR3 DNA sequence: TGTGCCAGCAGTCCAGGGTACTCCTACAATGAGCAGTTCTTC. Protein sequence: CASSPGYSYNEQFF.